The entry that follows covers one TCR beta chain sequence. The antigen it binds to is not known. The record has no base qualities; no much larger clone is one base away. This specimen comes from a study of blood T cell repertoires in COVID-19 (dated by TCRdb to the early 2020s). Describing the broader study: Collaborator samples came from the United States, Italy and Spain and covered acute and convalescent phases of COVID-19. The prospective study material was composed of cDNA or gDNA derived from T cells, B-cell-depleted T cells, or PBMCs. Deeply sampled blood TCRbeta repertoires from subjects exposed to, actively infected with, or recovered from COVID-19 were included in the dataset. The repertoires were released in a freely available public database meant as a resource for research on the immune response to SARS-CoV-2. The samples were drawn from two sources: the first 160 participants of the ongoing ImmuneRACE study, and 1,254 subjects contributed by 6 global collaborators. Sample metadata almost always included a de-identified subject ID, COVID-19 status, age in years and sex. Where available, HLA class I and class II types were taken from metadata supplied by the sample provider and were not determined by assay-based typing. General conclusions and limits of the study: The quantity of clinical and demographic metadata differed by source and by participant and was supplied without curation.

TCRbeta CDR3 regions were amplified from genomic DNA using the immunoSEQ Assay, a bias-controlled multiplex PCR. Per the original workflow: The number of nucleated cells in each sample was estimated by amplification of reference gene primers within the assay. To quantify the absolute abundance of each unique TCRbeta CDR3 rearrangement, sequence reads were collapsed and filtered. Productive Simpson clonality was computed per sample as the square root of Simpson's diversity index over productive rearrangements. The source is immuneACCESS, and TCRdb retained only in-frame sequences with V and J called. Part of the clones is not carried over; for the studies checked, unresolved V genes explain less than half of this, and the remainder is unexplained. The V and J calls and clone size come from that table; D and trimming were worked out from the DNA. Counted in this sample were about 160,000 clones; around four fifths of them appeared once. Approximately 21% of the sample goes to the ten largest clones.

Whole blood was collected in K2EDTA tubes by collaborating institutions according to the institutions' own protocols. For TCRbeta analysis, collaborators shipped samples in one of three forms: frozen whole blood, isolated PBMCs, or DNA extracted from either of those sample types. The germline V gene encodes CDR1 MNHNS and CDR2 SASEGT. Here V drops 1 base and J drops 0 bases, and the junction holds 9 bases not matched to any gene. The CDR3 measures 18 amino acids from cysteine to phenylalanine. The kept DNA is CDR3 alone, 54 bases in frame from the first base. The TCR comes from a woman older than 75 with acute or convalescent COVID-19. The sample comprised peripheral blood. The sequence links TRBV6-1 to TRBJ2-4, with 7 bases aligning to TRBD1. The DNA sequence follows: TGTGCCAGCAGTGAAGTTGGGACAGCGAATCTAGCCAAAAACATTCAGTACTTC. It translates as CASSEVGTANLAKNIQYF.